A single sample is the source of the 19 T cell receptor beta chains below, sequenced in a study of blood T cells in healthy people across ages. PCR was performed a second time for about 7 to 11 cycles using a sample-barcoded 5' primer and a J-beta primer mix. TCRdb reprocessed the 5' RACE reads via MiXCR and lists one record per CDR3 protein. The table lists hundreds of thousands of distinct CDR3 sequences, approximately 22% of them singletons, with 20% to 25% in the top ten. The specimen sequenced was blood. The receptors originated from a man aged 65-85 years in good health.

This clonotype occurred a few times. The chain has TRBV7-9 and TRBJ1-1; D is possibly TRBD1 (6 bases). The V end was cut by 7 bases, the J end by 5 bases, with 14 bases between. CDR3 size: 13 residues. The germline V gene has CDR1 SEHNR and CDR2 FQNEAQ (reference sequence). The CDR3 here is CASTIPGQTEAFF. Written as DNA, the CDR3 is TGTGCCAGCACCATACCCGGACAGACTGAAGCTTTCTTT.

The V and J genes are TRBV12-3 or TRBV12-4 and TRBJ2-3; no firm D call. CDR3 length: 12 residues. V was clipped by 5 bases and J by 15 bases, with 18 bases between them. The CDR3 sequence: CASSTSLDVEYF. The CDR3 nucleotides read TGTGCCAGCAGTACAAGTCTAGATGTGGAATATTTT.

V gene TRBV20-1 combines with J gene TRBJ2-3; perhaps TRBD2 as D (5 bases). Germline V gives CDR1 DFQATT, CDR2 SNEGSKA (reference sequence). The CDR3 spans 16 residues. V was clipped by 4 bases and J by 1 base, with 18 bases between them. The CDR3 nucleotides are TGCAGTGCTATACACCCGGACTCCCGGGGCACAGATACGCAGTATTTT. Protein: CSAIHPDSRGTDTQYF.

This clonotype occurred a few times. The chain combines TRBV6-7 with TRBJ2-5; a weak D match, TRBD1 (6 bases). TRBV6-7 falls under the ORF class, with uncertain function. V shed 9 bases and J shed 5 bases, with 10 bases lying between them. The CDR3 sequence is 11 residues long. CDR3 residues: CARQGGETQYF. Here the CDR3 DNA reads TGTGCCAGACAGGGTGGTGAGACCCAGTACTTC.

This clonotype has more than one count but fewer than ten. The chain combines TRBV29-1 with TRBJ2-3; D is uncertain. The CDR3 is 12 residues long. V lost 4 bases, J lost 6 bases, and 11 bases lay in between. Germline V gives CDR1 SQVTM, CDR2 ANQGSEA. The DNA of the CDR3 is TGCAGCGTTGCCAGGCAGGCGGATACGCAGTATTTT. Translated: CSVARQADTQYF.

The table lists this clonotype with a few counts. V and J are TRBV3-1 and TRBJ2-1, with TRBD2 matching over 8 bases. Germline trimming cut 7 bases from V and 5 bases from J; bases unmatched to any gene: 7. The CDR3 extends over 14 amino acids. CDR1 and CDR2 from the germline V gene are LGHDT and YNNKEL (reference sequence). The CDR3 DNA reads TGTGCCAGCACCCCCGGGGGGGCCCACAATGAGCAGTTCTTC. It yields the protein CASTPGGAHNEQFF.

V gene TRBV14 combines with J gene TRBJ2-7; 7 positions match TRBD2. CDR1 and CDR2 from the germline V gene are SGHDN and FVKESK. V shed 4 bases, J shed 1 base, and the junction held 16 bases outside the gene matches. The CDR3 sequence is 18 residues long. The CDR3 sequence is CASSPGLKAGRGSYEQYF. Written as DNA, the CDR3 is TGTGCCAGCAGCCCCGGTTTGAAGGCGGGGAGGGGATCCTACGAGCAGTACTTC.

The sample holds a few counts of this clonotype. The chain has TRBV29-1 and TRBJ1-1; D is undetermined. The CDR3 sequence is 13 residues long. The V end was cut by 6 bases, the J end by 4 bases, with 15 bases between. Germline loops: CDR1 SQVTM, CDR2 ANQGSEA. CDR3 region: CSVGPRVGTEAFF. The CDR3, as DNA: TGCAGCGTGGGCCCCCGGGTTGGCACTGAAGCTTTCTTT.

This clonotype was seen a few times. The V and J genes are TRBV29-1 and TRBJ2-5; maybe TRBD2 (6 bases). CDR3 size: 11 residues. V was trimmed by 6 bases and J by 3 bases, leaving 8 bases between them. Per the germline V gene, CDR1 is SQVTM and CDR2 is ANQGSEA. The CDR3 DNA reads as TGCAGCGTAGGGACTGAAGAGACCCAGTACTTC. Amino acids: CSVGTEETQYF.

This clonotype was detected only a few times. An end of the junction differs from the germline gene, which may be a read error. This CDR3 reads CASSLGPSYRSYGQYF. CDR3 DNA: TGCGCCAGCAGCTTGGGGCCTAGCTACCGCTCCTACGGGCAGTACTTC. The chain carries TRBV5-1 and TRBJ2-7; D possibly corresponds to TRBD2 (5 bases). Germline CDR1 reads SGHRS; CDR2 reads YFSETQ. The CDR3 is 16 residues long.

The J gene is TRBJ2-7, the V gene TRBV10-3; weak D call: TRBD1 (7 bases). The CDR3 extends over 14 amino acids. V lost 0 bases and J 3 bases, leaving 9 bases between the germline ends. Looked up from germline, CDR1 is ENHRY and CDR2 is SYGVKD. The CDR3 DNA sequence: TGTGCCATCAGTGAGTCGCAGGGGGGCTACGAGCAGTACTTC. Protein sequence: CAISESQGGYEQYF.

There are many counts of this clonotype. J is TRBJ1-5 and V is TRBV6-4; D is undetermined. The CDR3 is 13 residues long. The V and J ends lost 2 bases and 1 base respectively, with 3 bases between them. The germline CDR1 and CDR2 sequences are MRHNA and SNTAGT. In nucleotides, the CDR3 is TGTGCCAGCAGTGACGAGAGCAATCAGCCCCAGCATTTT. Translating it yields CASSDESNQPQHF.

The chain couples TRBV20-1 to TRBJ1-3, with TRBD1 matching 8 bases. After removal of 3 bases from V and 0 bases from J, the junction contained 7 bases not matched to a gene. The CDR3 has 16 amino acids. CDR1 and CDR2 (germline): DFQATT, SNEGSKA (reference sequence). CDR3 loop: CSARDDRGPSGNTIYF. CDR3 sequence (DNA): TGCAGTGCTAGGGATGACAGGGGACCCTCTGGAAACACCATATATTTT.

This clonotype was seen ten or more times. The V gene is TRBV24-1, the J gene TRBJ1-4; a weak D match, TRBD1 (5 bases). V gave up 3 bases and J gave up 8 bases, with 12 bases separating them. The CDR3 runs 14 residues. Germline lookup yields CDR1 KGHDR and CDR2 SFDVKD. The CDR3 DNA is TGTGCCACCAGTGATCAGGGTGTGGAGGAAAAACTGTTTTTT. Translation gives CATSDQGVEEKLFF.

The V call is TRBV20-1, the J call TRBJ1-1; D remains unclear. The ends were cut back, 0 bases at V and 1 base at J, with 12 bases in the middle. Germline CDR1 reads DFQATT; CDR2 reads SNEGSKA (reference sequence). The CDR3 consists of 15 residues. This CDR3 is CSARDPDTENTEAFF. Here the CDR3 DNA reads TGCAGTGCTAGAGATCCCGACACGGAGAACACTGAAGCTTTCTTT.

The chain is built from TRBV10-3 and TRBJ1-3, with D unresolved. The CDR3 totals 14 residues. The germline V gene encodes CDR1 ENHRY and CDR2 SYGVKD. The V gene lost 5 bases and the J gene lost 0 bases, with 8 bases spanning the gap. DNA for the CDR3: TGTGCCATCAGTCTAGGGTCCTCTGGAAACACCATATATTTT. It codes for CAISLGSSGNTIYF.

This chain links TRBV20-1 with TRBJ2-4, with unresolved D. In germline, CDR1 is DFQATT, CDR2 SNEGSKA (reference sequence). The CDR3 length is 12 residues. V lost 1 base, J lost 8 bases, and 9 bases lay in between. The CDR3 nucleotides read TGCAGTGCTAGAGGGGCTGGCTACATTCAGTACTTC. It translates to CSARGAGYIQYF.

This clonotype was seen more than once but under ten times. The chain carries TRBV21-1 and TRBJ2-5; the table's TRBD2 call for D was not verified on the DNA. The J call is in doubt because the DNA end fits TRBJ2-1 better. TRBV21-1 is given as a pseudogene. The length of the CDR3 is 19 residues. The CDR3 DNA reads TGTGCCAGCAGCAACCGACAGGGGGGCCGGACTAGCGGAGGTCGAGAGCAGTTCTTC. Protein sequence: CASSNRQGGRTSGGREQFF.

The chain recombines TRBV12-3 or TRBV12-4 with TRBJ2-1; possibly TRBD2 for D (6 bases). V was trimmed by 1 base and J by 6 bases, leaving 16 bases between them. This CDR3 contains 16 residues. In DNA, the CDR3 is TGTGCCAGCAGTTTAGACGGGAGAGTCAGGCGCAATGAGCAGTTCTTC. It specifies CASSLDGRVRRNEQFF.